Below, one TCR beta chain is given with its context. As yet, its antigen is unknown. The data were taken from a study of blood T cells in healthy people across ages. General observations from the study: Higher naive T cell percentage went strongly together with higher TCR beta diversity. A greater number of naive CD4+ cells and higher diversity distinguished long-lived donors from aged donors. While age rose, TCR beta diversity per million T cells dropped in a roughly linear way.

The use of a sample-barcoded 5' primer and a J-beta primer mix characterized a second PCR of roughly 6 to 11 cycles. Samples each returned at least 2.5 million CDR3-containing paired-end reads. From the 5' RACE reads, TCRdb called clonotypes with MiXCR, one entry per CDR3 protein. The sample lists fewer than 900,000 distinct CDR3 sequences, 49% occurring once. The CDR3 is 14 residues long. V shed 7 bases and J 4 bases; nucleotides not matched to a gene: 10. Germline V lookup: CDR1 GTSNPN, CDR2 SVGIG (reference sequence). This TCR was recovered from a woman aged 55-70 years in good health. J is TRBJ2-1 and V is TRBV30, with 7 nucleotides matching TRBD2. The sequenced sample consisted of blood. This CDR3 is CASQVAGVYNEQFF. CDR3 nucleotide sequence: TGTGCCTCGCAAGTGGCGGGGGTATACAATGAGCAGTTCTTC.